Below, one TCR beta chain is given with its context. The data are from a study of blood T cell repertoires in COVID-19. Method: immunoSEQ multiplex PCR; TCRdb's copy keeps in-frame clones and lacks some. The sample contains 400,000 to 500,000 clones, over 75% of which appear only once. This CDR3 comprises 15 residues. Trimming pared 0 bases from V and 8 bases from J, leaving 13 bases between. Germline V gene sequence: CDR1 MNHEY, CDR2 SVGAGI. The V call is TRBV6-5, the J call TRBJ2-2, with D possibly TRBD1 on 6 matching bases. The receptor's source is a woman under 30 who had been exposed to COVID-19. Sequenced material: PBMCs or T cells enriched from blood (not recorded which). CDR3 DNA: TGTGCCAGCAGTTACTCGGGGACAAATCCTGGGGAGCTGTTTTTT. It encodes CASSYSGTNPGELFF.